These 23 T cell receptor beta chains originate from one sample sequenced in a study of blood T cells in healthy people across ages. With a J-beta primer mix and a sample-barcoded 5' primer, a second PCR ran about 6 to 11 cycles. TCRdb independently ran MiXCR on the 5' RACE reads; one entry per CDR3 protein. Among 550,000 to 700,000 distinct CDR3 sequences, 25% to 30% were seen once, and the ten largest hold around 20%. The specimen sequenced was blood. These receptors originate from a woman between 70 and 85 years old in good health.

The chain has TRBV20-1 and TRBJ1-4; TRBD1 is a possible D gene (5 bases). Germline CDR1 and CDR2: DFQATT and SNEGSKA (reference sequence). V was cut by 0 bases and J by 6 bases, with 14 bases left in between. The CDR3 runs 15 residues. CDR3 DNA: TGCAGTGCTAGAGATTGGAGGGGTCAGGATGAAAAACTGTTTTTT. This codes for CSARDWRGQDEKLFF.

The sample holds one count of this clonotype. The gene calls are TRBV20-1 and TRBJ1-4; D might be TRBD1 (6 bases). CDR1 is DFQATT and CDR2 is SNEGSKA in the germline V gene (reference sequence). Deletions cut 0 bases from V and 6 bases from J, with 14 bases between. CDR3 length: 15 amino acids. In DNA, the CDR3 is TGCAGTGCTAGAGAGGGGGGGGCTTGGGATGAAAAACTGTTTTTT. Translation: CSAREGGAWDEKLFF.

This chain uses TRBV28 with TRBJ2-6; 7 bases are a match to TRBD2. This CDR3 contains 15 residues. Trimming removed 8 bases from V and 4 bases from J; junction bases left unmatched: 8. Per the germline V gene, CDR1 is MDHEN and CDR2 is SYDVKM. DNA of the CDR3: TGTGCCAGCGGGGAGGGTTTTTCAGGGGCCAACGTCCTGACTTTC. Translation: CASGEGFSGANVLTF.

This clonotype showed up just a few times. The rearrangement links TRBV7-2 to TRBJ2-5; weak D call: TRBD1 (5 bases). The CDR3 covers 15 residues. Trimming removed 1 base at V and 7 bases at J, with 16 bases between. Germline values: CDR1 SGHTA, CDR2 FQGNSA. CDR3 sequence (DNA): TGTGCCAGCAGCTTAGAGGCAGGGAAGTTAGGGACCCAGTACTTC. Protein sequence: CASSLEAGKLGTQYF.

The chain recombines TRBV20-1 with TRBJ2-3, with 7 bases that match TRBD1. This CDR3 spans 12 amino acids. Germline V gene data show CDR1 as DFQATT and CDR2 as SNEGSKA (reference sequence). This chain's CDR3 is CRVGQLTDTQYF. In DNA, the CDR3 is TGCAGGGTGGGACAGCTAACAGATACGCAGTATTTT.

This clonotype was observed at least ten times. Germline is not matched at one junction end, which may reflect a read error. The genes are TRBV5-1 and TRBJ2-1; 7 bases line up with TRBD1. CDR1 is SGHRS, CDR2 YFSETQ, per germline. The CDR3 is 13 residues long. The CDR3 reads CASSLGQYNEQFF. CDR3 sequence (DNA): TGTGCCAGCAGCCTGGGACAGTACAATGAGCAGTTCTTC.

This clonotype was picked up many times. The CDR3 coding sequence is TGCAGTGCCCGACCGGGGCCACCGGGGAATACGCAGTATTTT. It is translated as CSARPGPPGNTQYF. This sequence joins TRBV20-1 and TRBJ2-3; perhaps D is TRBD1 or TRBD2 (5 bases each). Trimming took off 6 bases at V and 7 bases at J, with 20 bases between the two ends. Germline CDR1 is DFQATT and CDR2 is SNEGSKA (reference sequence). The CDR3 contains 14 residues.

This clonotype has just a few counts. V usage is TRBV7-9 and J usage is TRBJ2-5, with D possibly being TRBD1 (6 bases). With the DNA end fitting TRBJ2-1 better, the J assignment may be wrong. The CDR3 is 13 amino acids. Germline V gene data show CDR1 as SEHNR and CDR2 as FQNEAQ (reference sequence). As DNA, the CDR3 is TGTGCCAGCAGCTTCTCCTCTGGGGGCGAGCAGTTCTTC. This sequence encodes CASSFSSGGEQFF.

Remarks on this clonotype: An end of the junction does not agree with germline; a read error may underlie this. V and J are TRBV11-3 and TRBJ2-1, with D perhaps matching TRBD1 (6 bases). The tail of the sequence fits TRBJ2-5 better, so the J call may be wrong. The CDR3 has 16 residues. Germline CDR1 reads SGHNT; CDR2 reads YENEEA. CDR3 DNA sequence: TGTGTCAGCAGCTTAGGAGCGTTCTTGAGGGGGGAGACCCAGTACTTC. This encodes CVSSLGAFLRGETQYF.

The chain couples TRBV9 to TRBJ1-6, with no clear D. The CDR3 has 12 amino acids. Looked up from germline, CDR1 is SGDLS and CDR2 is YYNGEE. V was pared by 5 bases and J by 5 bases, with 5 bases between. The CDR3 sequence: CASRGNNSPLHF. CDR3 in DNA: TGTGCCAGCAGGGGTAATAATTCACCCCTCCACTTT.

The V gene is TRBV7-2, the J gene TRBJ2-3; TRBD1 is a possible D gene (6 bases). Germline CDR1 reads SGHTA; CDR2 reads FQGNSA. The V end was cut by 5 bases, the J end by 4 bases, with 16 bases between. The CDR3 totals 15 residues. CDR3 sequence reads: CASSTYRAWADTQYF. DNA for the CDR3: TGTGCCAGCAGCACCTACAGGGCCTGGGCAGATACGCAGTATTTT.

This chain uses TRBV9 with TRBJ2-7; 10 nucleotides match TRBD2. The CDR3 loop spans 17 amino acids. Germline lookup yields CDR1 SGDLS and CDR2 YYNGEE. V dropped 0 bases and J dropped 7; count of bases not matched to a gene: 13. CDR3 sequence: CASSVGGGVAGGREQYF. Written as DNA, the CDR3 is TGTGCCAGCAGCGTAGGCGGAGGGGTAGCGGGAGGTCGAGAGCAGTACTTC. Looking up the rest from reference TRBV9 and TRBJ2-7 gives the full variable domain: DSGVTQTPKHLITATGQRVTLRCSPRSGDLSVYWYQQSLDQGLQFLIQYYNGEERAKGNILERFSAQQFPDLHSELNLSSLELGDSALYFCASSVGGGVAGGREQYFGPGTRLTVT.

This clonotype was detected ten times or more. The CDR3 here is CSAHPPASVETQYF. In nucleotides, the CDR3 is TGCAGTGCTCATCCCCCCGCGAGCGTAGAGACCCAGTACTTC. The chain joins TRBV20-1 to TRBJ2-5; D gene ambiguous. CDR1 DFQATT and CDR2 SNEGSKA come from the germline V gene (reference sequence). The V gene lost 5 bases and the J gene lost 4 bases, with 17 bases spanning the gap. The CDR3 is 14 amino acids.

The genes are TRBV7-2 and TRBJ2-5; 8 bases fit TRBD2. The J call may be incorrect, as the DNA end agrees better with TRBJ2-1. CDR3 length equals 15 residues. Germline V CDR1 and CDR2: SGHTA, FQGNSA. The CDR3 loop is CATRGGSGVGDEQFF. In DNA, the CDR3 is TGTGCCACCCGGGGAGGTAGCGGGGTAGGCGATGAGCAGTTCTTC.

The chain links TRBV18 to TRBJ1-3; 8 bases match TRBD1. The CDR3 length is 15 residues. Germline V gene data show CDR1 as KGHSH and CDR2 as LQKENI. J gave up 1 base and V 5 bases, and 4 bases lay outside the gene matches. The CDR3 coding sequence is TGTGCCAGCTCAGCGACAGGGGAGTCTGGAAACACCATATATTTT. It encodes CASSATGESGNTIYF.

The V gene is TRBV20-1, the J gene TRBJ2-5, with unresolved D. Matching the DNA end better, TRBJ2-7 makes the J call doubtful. This CDR3 spans 13 amino acids. CDR1 and CDR2 from the germline V gene are DFQATT and SNEGSKA (reference sequence). The CDR3 DNA reads as TGCAGTGCTCACTCAGGTTCCCCCTACGAGCAGTACTTC. It yields the protein CSAHSGSPYEQYF.

The rearrangement joins TRBV6-1 to TRBJ1-4, with D unresolved. The CDR3 spans 13 residues. Germline V lookup: CDR1 MNHNS, CDR2 SASEGT. The V gene lost 4 bases and the J gene lost 4 bases, with 7 bases spanning the gap. The CDR3 here is CASSGSINEKLFF. As DNA, the CDR3 is TGTGCCAGCAGTGGGTCCATTAATGAAAAACTGTTTTTT.

The chain uses TRBV5-1 and TRBJ1-2; 8 positions match TRBD1. CDR3 length: 14 residues. V lost 0 bases, J lost 5 bases, and 3 bases stayed unmatched. From germline, CDR1 is SGHRS and CDR2 YFSETQ. The CDR3 loop is CASSLGGQEYGYTF. CDR3 nucleotide sequence: TGCGCCAGCAGCTTGGGGGGACAGGAGTATGGCTACACCTTC. Full variable domain (missing parts from reference TRBV5-1 and TRBJ1-2): KAGVTQTPRYLIKTRGQQVTLSCSPISGHRSVSWYQQTPGQGLQFLFEYFSETQRNKGNFPGRFSGRQFSNSRSEMNVSTLELGDSALYLCASSLGGQEYGYTFGSGTRLTVV.

This clonotype was observed a handful of times. The rearrangement joins TRBV10-3 to TRBJ1-1; 8 bases map to TRBD1. CDR1 is ENHRY, CDR2 SYGVKD, per germline. The CDR3 sequence is 20 residues long. V lost 2 bases to trimming and J lost 2 bases; unmatched junction nucleotides: 19. CDR3 in DNA: TGTGCCATCAGTGAGCCTTCCGACAGGGGCCGATCCGCTACTAACACTGAAGCTTTCTTT. Protein sequence: CAISEPSDRGRSATNTEAFF.

This clonotype was recorded at least ten times. This chain links TRBV12-3 or TRBV12-4 with TRBJ1-3, with 8 positions matching TRBD1. This CDR3 has 14 amino acids. J lost 4 bases, V lost 6 bases, and 5 bases had no gene match. DNA of the CDR3: TGTGCCAGCAGCCTAGGGACAGGAGGAAACACCATATATTTT. Its translation: CASSLGTGGNTIYF.

This clonotype turned up a few times. This rearrangement joins TRBV3-1 to TRBJ2-7; 10 nucleotides match TRBD2. The germline CDR1 and CDR2 sequences are LGHDT and YNNKEL (reference sequence). Trimming took 1 base from V and 0 from J; bases not matched to a gene: 6. The CDR3 is 17 amino acids. The CDR3 DNA follows: TGTGCCAGCAGCCAAGGGGGAGCGGGGGGGAGCTCCTACGAGCAGTACTTC. Translated: CASSQGGAGGSSYEQYF.

V gene TRBV5-1 combines with J gene TRBJ2-7, with TRBD1 matching over 9 bases. CDR1 and CDR2 (germline): SGHRS, YFSETQ. Trimming removed 2 bases from V and 5 bases from J; junction bases left unmatched: 8. The CDR3 contains 15 residues. The CDR3 nucleotides read TGCGCCAGCAGCTTCGCCTCACAGGGGGCGAACGAGCAGTACTTC. Amino acids: CASSFASQGANEQYF.

The V gene is TRBV5-1, the J gene TRBJ2-5; D is perhaps TRBD2 (5 bases). The CDR3 is 13 amino acids. V was shortened by 9 bases and J by 8 bases, with 20 bases between the two germline ends. Germline V gene sequence: CDR1 SGHRS, CDR2 YFSETQ. The CDR3 sequence: CATRPDFANTQYF. CDR3 nucleotide sequence: TGCGCCACCAGGCCGGACTTTGCTAACACCCAGTACTTC.